This T cell receptor (beta chain) was captured by sequencing in a study of T-cell reconstitution after alpha-beta-depleted transplantation in children. Study-wide points: Expanded clones from the graft, numbering several hundred, reportedly supplied alpha-beta T cells about two months after transplant. Several patients had high TCRbeta diversity at day 60; it came from surviving recipient T cells and thymic progenitors. T-cell counts and diversity were attributed mostly to newly produced T cells one year after transplant.

Construction of the TCRbeta library involved unique molecular identifiers. Each CDR3 protein gets one entry after TCRdb re-called the PCR reads with MiXCR. This sample carries hundreds of thousands of distinct CDR3 sequences, roughly a tenth of them seen once, and the ten largest clones take 25% to 30%. Trimming removed 8 bases from V and 8 bases from J, with 21 bases in between. The CDR3 has 15 residues. Germline V gene sequence: CDR1 SGHNT, CDR2 YENEEA. Concerning this clonotype itself: What it recognizes is unknown.

The genes are TRBV11-3 and TRBJ1-4, with TRBD1 as a possible D gene (6 bases). The TCR was taken from a child younger than two with acute myeloid leukemia, due to receive a stem cell transplant. The sample in question was PBMCs, obtained before TCRalphabeta/CD19-depleted stem cell transplant. CDR3 in amino acids: CASRYRDKEGEKLFF. In DNA, the CDR3 is TGTGCCAGCCGCTACCGGGACAAGGAGGGCGAAAAACTGTTTTTT. Full variable domain (rest looked up from reference TRBV11-3 and TRBJ1-4): EAGVVQSPRYKIIEKKQPVAFWCNPISGHNTLYWYLQNLGQGPELLIRYENEEAVDDSQLPKDRFSAERLKGVDSTLKIQPAELGDSAVYLCASRYRDKEGEKLFFGSGTQLSVL.